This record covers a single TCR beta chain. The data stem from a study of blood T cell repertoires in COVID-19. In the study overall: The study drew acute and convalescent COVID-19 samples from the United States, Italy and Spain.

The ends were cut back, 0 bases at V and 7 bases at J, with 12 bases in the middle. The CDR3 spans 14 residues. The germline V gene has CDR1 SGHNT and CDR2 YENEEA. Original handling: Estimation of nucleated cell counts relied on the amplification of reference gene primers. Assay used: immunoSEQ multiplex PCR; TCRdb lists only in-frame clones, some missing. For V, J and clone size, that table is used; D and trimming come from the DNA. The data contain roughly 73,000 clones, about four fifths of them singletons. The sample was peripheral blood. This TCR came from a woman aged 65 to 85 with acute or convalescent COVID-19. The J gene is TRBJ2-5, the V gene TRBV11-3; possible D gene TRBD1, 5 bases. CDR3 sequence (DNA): TGTGCCAGCAGCTTAGAGGTGGGGCAGGTGACCCAGTACTTC. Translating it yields CASSLEVGQVTQYF.